This TCR beta chain derives from a study of post-analysis software for immune sequencing data (dated by TCRdb to between 2014 and 2017). With regard to the full study: Recorded disease courses included relapsing-remitting, secondary progressive and progressive-relapsing multiple sclerosis, with some patients lacking subtype annotation. Patient repertoires were compared against ten to eleven previously published healthy control repertoires from donors aged roughly 6 to 28 years. A subset of samples was prepared in parallel using single-end sample barcoding, then pooled and co-amplified after Illumina adapter ligation. General study outcomes and caveats: The control group was slightly older than the multiple sclerosis patient group. Multiple sclerosis patients had significantly lower normalized Chao1 diversity than controls, a result that suggests substantial peripheral T-cell clonal expansion. Significantly higher frequencies in patients than in controls were found for five or six TRBV segments, including TRBV5-6, TRBV5-1 and TRBV20-1. Strong co-clustering of samples prepared in the same batch was shown by direct clustering with F measure, prompting a batch-effect correction.

Library construction relied on PCR. TCRdb lists the instrument as Illumina HiSeq 2500. To reduce PCR and sequencing biases, unique molecular identifiers were incorporated into the TCR beta cDNA libraries. Approximately 500,000 cDNA molecules were obtained for every 1 to 10 million input T cells, so each molecule roughly corresponded to one T cell. The patient libraries were prepared and sequenced with the same protocol used for the earlier healthy control dataset. Samples belonging to the same batch were prepared together, multiplexed and sequenced on a shared HiSeq lane. Under the source paper's analysis protocol: Raw barcoded reads were processed with MIGEC, discarding single-read molecular identifier groups before consensus assembly and CDR3 extraction. Clonotype tables were post-analysed with VDJtools, normalizing diversity by down-sampling all datasets to the smallest sample size. Repertoire overlap clustering matched CDR3 amino acid but not nucleotide sequences to correct batch-related cross-sample contamination. Through fastp at Q25 and MiXCR, TCRdb rebuilt clones from the public reads, retaining in-frame beta chains. Every entry covers one CDR3 protein and lists the most common genes and DNA from its rows. These V and J calls derive from TCRdb rather than the authors' analysis. Here the sample has about 540,000 distinct CDR3 sequences; less than 40% occur a single time. Around 6.1% of the sample is held by the ten biggest clonotypes.

TCR beta repertoires were profiled from peripheral blood of 10 to 15 young patients with multiple sclerosis to demonstrate the VDJtools post-analysis software. The multiple sclerosis patients were children and adolescents between roughly 6 and 16 years of age. Germline trimming: 5 bases from V, 4 bases from J; junction bases outside gene matches: 13. The CDR3 measures 17 amino acids from cysteine to phenylalanine. Of the read, only the CDR3 DNA is kept; its 51 bases are in frame from base 1. Sequences MNHNS (CDR1) and SASEGT (CDR2) are obtained from the germline V gene. In regard to this clonotype: No antigen is known for it. Base qualities are not provided; no much larger clone lies one nucleotide away.

The specimen was blood. The chain is made from TRBV6-1 and TRBJ1-2, with TRBD1 matching 10 junction bases. The TCR sequence derives from a girl aged 2-17 years with multiple sclerosis. CDR3 protein: CASSRTRAGTGVYGYTF. The DNA is as follows: TGTGCCAGCAGTCGAACCCGAGCCGGGACAGGGGTCTATGGCTACACCTTC.